These 9 T cell receptor beta chains share one sample of origin, sequenced in a study of graft-versus-host responses after intestinal transplantation. Researchers processed graft tissue to release intraepithelial and lamina propria lymphocytes. Produced via immunoSEQ multiplex PCR; TCRdb's table is partial and in-frame only. The data contain 20,000 to 25,000 clones, roughly four fifths of them singletons. This sample comprised ileum tissue, obtained 12 days after intestinal transplant. The source of these receptors is a human patient who received an intestinal transplant, so some T cells may come from the graft donor.

The gene calls are TRBV7-3 and TRBJ2-3, with TRBD2 matching 8 bases. V gave up 2 bases and J gave up 2 bases; unmatched junction bases: 6. The CDR3 length is 16 residues. Germline CDR1 and CDR2: SGHTA and FQGTGA. The CDR3 nucleotides are TGTGCCAGCAGCTTAGGCCTAGCGGGTGTCACAGATACGCAGTATTTT. Translating gives CASSLGLAGVTDTQYF.

The rearrangement joins TRBV7-3 to TRBJ2-3; TRBD2 aligns across 10 bases. This CDR3 has 15 residues. V lost 8 bases to trimming and J lost 1 base; unmatched junction nucleotides: 6. Germline CDR1 reads SGHTA; CDR2 reads FQGTGA. The CDR3, as DNA: TGTGCCAGCGGGGCCGGGACTAGCGGCACAGATACGCAGTATTTT. Protein sequence: CASGAGTSGTDTQYF.

This sequence joins TRBV6-6 and TRBJ2-1; D is perhaps TRBD1 (6 bases). V was shortened by 2 bases and J by 1 base, with 9 bases between the two germline ends. CDR1 and CDR2 from the germline V gene are MNHNY and SVGAGI (reference sequence). The CDR3 spans 15 residues. CDR3 in amino acids: CASSYPGQSYNEQFF. For the CDR3, the DNA is TGTGCCAGCAGTTACCCCGGACAGTCCTACAATGAGCAGTTCTTC.

Here the CDR3 DNA reads TGTGCCAGCAGTGACGGGACTGGACCTGAAGCTTTCTTT. Its protein product is CASSDGTGPEAFF. The J gene is TRBJ1-1, the V gene TRBV2, with D possibly TRBD1 on 5 matching bases. The length of the CDR3 is 13 residues. Germline V gene lookup returns CDR1 SNHLY and CDR2 FYNNEI. V dropped 3 bases and J dropped 6 bases, with 11 bases sitting between them.

The genes are TRBV5-6 and TRBJ2-3; TRBD2 matches at 8 bases. Germline lookup yields CDR1 SGHDT and CDR2 YYEEEE. CDR3 length: 17 amino acids. V dropped 1 base and J dropped 0; count of bases not matched to a gene: 7. The CDR3: CASSLYPSGPSTDTQYF. CDR3 bases: TGTGCCAGCAGCTTGTACCCTAGCGGGCCTAGCACAGATACGCAGTATTTT.

The CDR3: CASSQRSSGANVLTF. CDR3 nucleotide sequence: TGCGCCAGCAGCCAGCGATCCTCTGGGGCCAACGTCCTGACTTTC. This chain joins TRBV4-1 and TRBJ2-6; D gene uncertain. Trimming took off 3 bases at V and 0 bases at J, with 6 bases between the two ends. The CDR3 length is 15 residues. CDR1 is MGHRA and CDR2 is YSYEKL in the germline V gene.

The chain has TRBV27 and TRBJ2-7; 8 bases align to TRBD1. The CDR3 is 14 amino acids. The germline V gene has CDR1 MNHEY and CDR2 SMNVEV (reference sequence). Germline trimming cut 6 bases from V and 0 bases from J; bases unmatched to any gene: 4. CDR3 in amino acids: CASRRTGPSYEQYF. In DNA form, the CDR3 reads TGTGCCAGCAGAAGGACAGGGCCCTCCTACGAGCAGTACTTC.

This chain links TRBV28 with TRBJ1-2; the match to TRBD1 covers 8 bases. Trimming at V came to 5 bases and at J to 4 bases, leaving 12 bases not matched to a gene. The germline V gene encodes CDR1 MDHEN and CDR2 SYDVKM. This CDR3 spans 16 amino acids. CDR3 sequence reads: CASSNSGQGRIYGYTF. In DNA form, the CDR3 reads TGTGCCAGCAGTAACTCTGGACAGGGTCGCATCTATGGCTACACCTTC.

V is TRBV7-8 and J is TRBJ2-7; 7 positions agree with TRBD1. The V gene end was trimmed by 5 bases and the J gene end by 6 bases; junction bases not matched to a gene: 13. Germline values: CDR1 SGHVS, CDR2 FQNEAQ. This CDR3 comprises 15 residues. CDR3 amino acids: CASSPNRDREREQYF. In DNA form, the CDR3 reads TGTGCCAGCAGCCCGAATCGCGACAGGGAACGCGAGCAGTACTTC.